A selection of T cell receptor beta chains follows, all from one sample in a study of blood T cell repertoires in COVID-19. Repertoires were generated with immunoSEQ multiplex PCR, while TCRdb's copy carries only in-frame clones and drops some. Here the sample spans about 480,000 clones, 75% to 90% being singletons. Sequenced sample: PBMCs or T cells enriched from blood (not recorded which). The receptors derive from a woman between 55 and 75 years old who had recovered from COVID-19. Both conserved end residues are trimmed from each CDR3. Fields, in order: J gene, V gene, CDR3 protein.

j_call: TRBJ1-6; v_call: TRBV5-1; cdr3_aa: ASSREQGYNSPLH
j_call: TRBJ2-7; v_call: TRBV19; cdr3_aa: ASSIGGSSYEQY
j_call: TRBJ2-1; v_call: TRBV5-8; cdr3_aa: ASSRGLAGAANEQF
j_call: TRBJ2-3; v_call: TRBV9; cdr3_aa: ASSPGSLVDTQY
j_call: TRBJ2-5; v_call: TRBV28; cdr3_aa: ASRQTGTETQY
j_call: TRBJ1-2; v_call: TRBV24-1; cdr3_aa: ATSSRDRGLLT
j_call: TRBJ1-2; v_call: TRBV20-1; cdr3_aa: SASGGNGYGYT
j_call: TRBJ2-2; v_call: TRBV19; cdr3_aa: ASSFTGISAGELF
j_call: TRBJ2-6; v_call: TRBV6-1; cdr3_aa: ASSEARGGASGANVLT
j_call: TRBJ2-2; v_call: TRBV9; cdr3_aa: ASSVVELAGGTGELF
j_call: TRBJ2-1; v_call: TRBV5-1; cdr3_aa: ASSLVTNSYNEQF
j_call: TRBJ1-1; v_call: TRBV30; cdr3_aa: AWRAGMSTEAF
j_call: TRBJ2-5; v_call: TRBV25-1; cdr3_aa: ASRPIQGGTGGQETQY
j_call: TRBJ2-6; v_call: TRBV10-3; cdr3_aa: AISDGTGGAGANVLT
j_call: TRBJ1-1; v_call: TRBV7-6; cdr3_aa: ASSLGSSFSAF
j_call: TRBJ1-1; v_call: TRBV4-1; cdr3_aa: ASSQESGYTEAF
j_call: TRBJ1-4; v_call: TRBV5-6; cdr3_aa: ASSLVGGEKLF
j_call: TRBJ1-1; v_call: TRBV3-1/TRBV3-2; cdr3_aa: ASSRNMNTEAF
j_call: TRBJ1-1; v_call: TRBV9; cdr3_aa: ASSLTGNTEAF
j_call: TRBJ1-1; v_call: TRBV3-1/TRBV3-2; cdr3_aa: ASSQGQGGDEAF
j_call: TRBJ1-2; v_call: TRBV25-1; cdr3_aa: ASSARGSGYGYT
j_call: TRBJ2-5; v_call: TRBV25-1; cdr3_aa: ASSDPRWGLETQY
j_call: TRBJ1-1; v_call: TRBV7-9; cdr3_aa: ASSPPGGPEAF
j_call: TRBJ1-4; v_call: TRBV5-1; cdr3_aa: ASSLVAGTNEKLF
j_call: TRBJ2-1; v_call: TRBV2; cdr3_aa: ASRGQQNNEQF
j_call: TRBJ2-3; v_call: TRBV5-1; cdr3_aa: ASSLAGQGYTDTQY
j_call: TRBJ2-6; v_call: TRBV4-2; cdr3_aa: ASSQDGAGVVSGANVLT
j_call: TRBJ2-1; v_call: TRBV4-1; cdr3_aa: ASSQDRTYNEQF
j_call: TRBJ1-4; v_call: TRBV3-1/TRBV3-2; cdr3_aa: ASSQARRGTGVGSNEKLF
j_call: TRBJ1-4; v_call: TRBV11-2; cdr3_aa: ASSFSRAGEKLF
j_call: TRBJ1-2; v_call: TRBV19; cdr3_aa: ASSIVYRMNGYT
j_call: TRBJ2-3; v_call: TRBV5-4; cdr3_aa: ASSEAGGLGDTQY
j_call: TRBJ1-2; v_call: TRBV11-2; cdr3_aa: ASSLFSGQGRNGYT
j_call: TRBJ1-3; v_call: TRBV9; cdr3_aa: ASSVDPGIGNTIY
j_call: TRBJ2-3; v_call: TRBV9; cdr3_aa: ASSVSRGGDTQY
j_call: TRBJ2-1; v_call: TRBV30; cdr3_aa: AWSVAGGYNEQF
j_call: TRBJ1-1; v_call: TRBV30; cdr3_aa: AWSGQGYTEAF
j_call: TRBJ2-5; v_call: TRBV4-1; cdr3_aa: ASSQAQGEVETQY
j_call: TRBJ1-2; v_call: TRBV19; cdr3_aa: ASSIETDGYT
j_call: TRBJ1-1; v_call: TRBV12-5; cdr3_aa: ASGSGIVGGQAF
j_call: TRBJ1-5; v_call: TRBV2; cdr3_aa: ASSEEGSGNQPQH
j_call: TRBJ1-5; v_call: TRBV7-2; cdr3_aa: ASSLWEGQPQH
j_call: TRBJ1-6; v_call: TRBV2; cdr3_aa: ASNRQGSSYNSPLH
j_call: TRBJ1-1; v_call: TRBV15; cdr3_aa: ATPSRGRAEAF
j_call: TRBJ1-3; v_call: TRBV6-5; cdr3_aa: ASSYRRESGNTIY
j_call: TRBJ1-1; v_call: TRBV9; cdr3_aa: ASSVTGMNTEAF
j_call: TRBJ1-2; v_call: TRBV4-1; cdr3_aa: ASNTRWGAVTNYGYT
j_call: TRBJ1-3; v_call: TRBV2; cdr3_aa: ASNTGQGVSGNTIY
j_call: TRBJ2-7; v_call: TRBV6-4; cdr3_aa: DTVRTGMEQY
j_call: TRBJ2-4; v_call: TRBV5-6; cdr3_aa: ASSFRGHKNIQY
j_call: TRBJ1-2; v_call: TRBV30; cdr3_aa: AWSDNRDTRLYGYT
j_call: TRBJ1-3; v_call: TRBV3-1/TRBV3-2; cdr3_aa: ASSQDSGPGNTIY
j_call: TRBJ2-3; v_call: TRBV27; cdr3_aa: ASSAGTLREDTQY
j_call: TRBJ2-3; v_call: TRBV3-1/TRBV3-2; cdr3_aa: ASSRISGGPPPDTQY
j_call: TRBJ1-3; v_call: TRBV7-6; cdr3_aa: ASSLLLRESGNTIY